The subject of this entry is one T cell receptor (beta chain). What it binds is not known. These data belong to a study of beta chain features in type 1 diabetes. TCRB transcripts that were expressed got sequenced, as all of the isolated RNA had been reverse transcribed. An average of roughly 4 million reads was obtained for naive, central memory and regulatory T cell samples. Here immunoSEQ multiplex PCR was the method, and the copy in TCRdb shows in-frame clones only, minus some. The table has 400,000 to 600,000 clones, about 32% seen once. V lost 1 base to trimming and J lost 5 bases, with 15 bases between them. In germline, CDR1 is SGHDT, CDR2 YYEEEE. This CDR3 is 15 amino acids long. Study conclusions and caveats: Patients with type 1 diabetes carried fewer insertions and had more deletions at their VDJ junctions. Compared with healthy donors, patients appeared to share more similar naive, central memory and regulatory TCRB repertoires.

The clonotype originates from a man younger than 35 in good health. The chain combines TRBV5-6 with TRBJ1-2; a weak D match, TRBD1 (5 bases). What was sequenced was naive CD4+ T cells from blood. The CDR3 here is CASSLNWSGIYGYTF. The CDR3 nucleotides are TGTGCCAGCAGCTTGAATTGGTCAGGGATTTATGGCTACACCTTC.